This TCR beta chain was captured in a study of Ad26.COV2.S vaccination and SARS-CoV-2 variants (dated by TCRdb to about 2021). With regard to the full study: Donors in the vaccine arm were drawn from COV1001, a multicentre, randomized, double-blind, placebo-controlled phase I-IIa trial testing Ad26.COV2.S in healthy adults. Trial participants were randomized into five groups of five: low-dose or high-dose Ad26.COV2.S given once or twice, or placebo on both occasions. The specificity and breadth of SARS-CoV-2-reactive T cell receptors after Ad26.COV2.S vaccination were assessed by TCRbeta repertoire sequencing. Investigators remained blinded to trial group allocation during experiments and outcome assessment. Ad26.COV2.S was given intramuscularly at 5x10^10 or 1x10^11 viral particles, as a single shot or as two shots 56 days apart. A total of approximately 32 samples were included in the TCR-sequenced set, comprising some 20 Ad26.COV2.S vaccine recipients, 5 placebo recipients and 8 SARS-CoV-2 convalescent individuals.

The immunoSEQ Assay was used to sequence TCRbeta CDR3 regions. After extraction, genomic DNA underwent amplification by bias-controlled multiplex PCR, followed by high-throughput sequencing. Turning to the authors' computational methods: To quantify the absolute abundance of every unique TCRbeta CDR3 region, sequences were collapsed and filtered. T cell fraction was estimated by normalizing TCRbeta template counts to usable DNA, which was measured by amplifying reference genes present in all nucleated cells. Repertoire TCRs were annotated as SARS-CoV-2-specific by exact matching of V gene, CDR3 amino acid sequence and J gene to a known reactive TCR set. The reference SARS-CoV-2 TCR set came from MIRA and was filtered for enrichment in COVID-19-positive ImmuneCODE repertoires, removing public or cross-reactive TCRs. Drawing on the MIRA antigens, annotated TCRs were analysed further at the level of specific ORF or position within ORF. Breadth was defined as annotated unique rearrangements over total unique productive rearrangements; depth was the summed frequency of those rearrangements. Two-sided Wilcoxon rank-sum tests were applied when comparing TCR breadth between groups. TCRdb stores this immuneACCESS table with in-frame sequences only. Part of the clones is absent; in the studies checked, under half of the shortfall reflects unresolved V genes, and no reason is known for the rest. V and J calls plus clone size are reproduced from that table; the DNA served to infer D and trimming. This sample gives about half a million clones in total; roughly nine tenths of them show up just once. The biggest ten clones account for about 1.7% of the sample.

For this clone: No antigen is known for it. No per-base quality is available; no much larger clone lies one base away.

The meaning of the sample's treatment or condition label: approximately 18 received Ad26.COV2.S at low or high dose, single or two shots; roughly 5 received placebo; per-sample allocation not given. Repertoires of vaccine and placebo recipients were sequenced from samples taken on day 63 after the first injection. Between 29 July and 7 August 2020, Cohort 1b enrolled 25 adults aged 18-55 years at one site in Boston, USA. Ad26.COV2.S was a replication-incompetent adenovirus type 26 vector that expressed a prefusion-stabilized SARS-CoV-2 spike protein derived from the original Wuhan strain. V is pared back by 1 base and J by 2 bases, with 0 bases lying between the germline termini. From a lookup of the germline V gene (reference sequence), CDR1 and CDR2 are DFQATT and SNEGSKA. Including the terminal cysteine and phenylalanine, the CDR3 comprises 10 residues. The CDR3 DNA has 30 bases and is translated from base 1.

Here is what the overall study found, with its caveats: The study was not powered for comparison of responses between vaccine doses or regimens. Comparable non-spike TCR breadth was observed between vaccine and placebo recipients, consistent with only spike being contained in the vaccine. After vaccination, spike-specific CD8+ and CD4+ T cell responses were reported to show substantial breadth. The authors noted that total T cell responses may have been underestimated by the TCR breadth and depth analyses. Compared with placebo recipients, Ad26.COV2.S recipients showed higher spike-specific TCR breadth (P = 0.0014).

This clonotype was sampled from a person aged 18-60 years who received the Ad26.COV2.S COVID-19 vaccine or a placebo. The chain is encoded by TRBV20-1 joined to TRBJ2-7; the D gene identity is not certain. The sample was peripheral blood, taken in a trial of Ad26.COV2.S vaccine versus placebo. The base sequence is TGCAGTGCTAGAGCCTACGAGCAGTACTTC. It is translated as CSARAYEQYF.